Below are 24 T cell receptor beta chains sequenced from a single sample in a study of human T cells and chemical hapten exposure. The time point is: patch test 2, 6 weeks after DPC sensitization. Treatment: therapeutic diphenylcyclopropenone sensitization with weekly scalp DPC. The authors' total RNA extraction used unfractionated whole blood. TCRdb re-called the RACE reads through MiXCR, storing one row per CDR3 protein. The data hold roughly 42,000 distinct CDR3 sequences, with approximately 9.6% observed a single time. The sample was whole blood, taken in connection with sensitization to the hapten diphenylcyclopropenone (DPC). These receptors came from a woman under 40 with alopecia areata. Some clones in this sample may be carry-over from other donors' samples.

This clonotype was detected a few times. The genes are TRBV29-1 and TRBJ2-4, with D possibly being TRBD2 (7 bases). Per the germline V gene, CDR1 is SQVTM and CDR2 is ANQGSEA. V was pared by 4 bases and J by 8 bases, with 15 bases between. CDR3 size: 13 residues. Written as DNA, the CDR3 is TGCAGCGTTGTCCCCCGGCGGGGGCACATTCAGTACTTC. The encoded protein is CSVVPRRGHIQYF.

By sample fraction, this clonotype is medium-sized. This rearrangement joins TRBV12-3 or TRBV12-4 to TRBJ1-1; 9 nucleotides agree with TRBD1. The J segment lost 2 bases and the V segment lost 0 bases, leaving 13 bases of the junction unmatched. CDR3 length equals 19 residues. The CDR3 sequence is CASSLALWTGVTGNTEAFF. The CDR3 DNA reads as TGTGCCAGCAGTTTAGCGCTCTGGACAGGGGTAACAGGTAACACTGAAGCTTTCTTT.

V gene TRBV7-9 combines with J gene TRBJ2-7; possible D gene TRBD1, 6 bases. The CDR3 is 14 residues long. V was pared by 1 base and J by 3 bases, with 10 bases between. The germline gives CDR1 SEHNR, CDR2 FQNEAQ (reference sequence). The CDR3 DNA follows: TGTGCCAGCAGCTTAGGCAGGGGTATCTACGAGCAGTACTTC. Its translation is CASSLGRGIYEQYF.

This clonotype was recorded many times. The rearrangement joins TRBV4-3 to TRBJ2-4, with 8 bases matching TRBD2. CDR1 is LGHNA and CDR2 is YSLEER in the germline V gene. This CDR3 region has 20 residues. V was pared by 0 bases and J by 1 base, with 14 bases of the junction left unmatched. The CDR3: CASSQDVTAGATGAKNIQYF. CDR3 coding DNA: TGCGCCAGCAGCCAAGATGTTACAGCGGGGGCCACGGGTGCCAAAAACATTCAGTACTTC.

This sequence joins TRBV29-1 and TRBJ2-3, with D perhaps TRBD1 or TRBD2 (6 bases each). The germline V gene has CDR1 SQVTM and CDR2 ANQGSEA. V gave up 4 bases and J gave up 0 bases, with 17 bases separating them. There are 16 residues in the CDR3. CDR3 loop: CSVVDRRGASTDTQYF. CDR3 DNA: TGCAGCGTTGTTGACAGGAGGGGGGCTAGCACAGATACGCAGTATTTT.

The chain couples TRBV15 to TRBJ2-3; tentatively, D is TRBD1 (7 bases). This CDR3 is built from 16 residues. V was shortened by 5 bases and J by 2 bases, with 17 bases between the two germline ends. The germline CDR1 and CDR2 sequences are LNHNV and YYDKDF (reference sequence). The CDR3 here is CATSARQGGNTDTQYF. The CDR3 coding sequence is TGTGCCACCAGCGCGCGGCAGGGGGGCAACACAGATACGCAGTATTTT.

A few counts support this clonotype. The chain is built from TRBV7-9 and TRBJ2-3; D unresolved. The length of the CDR3 is 14 residues. Germline CDR1 reads SEHNR; CDR2 reads FQNEAQ (reference sequence). V gave up 0 bases and J gave up 1 base, with 5 bases separating them. The CDR3 spells CASSLAERTDTQYF. As DNA, the CDR3 is TGTGCCAGCAGCTTAGCAGAGCGCACAGATACGCAGTATTTT. Complete variable domain (other parts from reference TRBV7-9 and TRBJ2-3): DTGVSQNPRHKITKRGQNVTFRCDPISEHNRLYWYRQTLGQGPEFLTYFQNEAQLEKSRLLSDRFSAERPKGSFSTLEIQRTEQGDSAMYLCASSLAERTDTQYFGPGTRLTVL.

This clonotype was picked up a small number of times. This chain connects TRBV5-1 to TRBJ2-7; 11 bases align to TRBD1. From germline, CDR1 is SGHRS and CDR2 YFSETQ. There are 15 residues in the CDR3. With V trimmed by 6 bases and J by 5 bases, 10 bases remained unmatched. This chain's CDR3 is CASMEGTGGADEQYF. CDR3 DNA sequence: TGCGCCAGCATGGAAGGGACAGGGGGTGCGGACGAGCAGTACTTC.

This clonotype was observed a handful of times. The chain uses TRBV9 and TRBJ2-1; D ambiguous. The V and J ends lost 4 bases and 6 bases respectively, with 8 bases between them. Per germline, CDR1 SGDLS and CDR2 YYNGEE. The CDR3 runs 12 residues. This CDR3 reads CASSRASNEQFF. In DNA form, the CDR3 reads TGTGCCAGCAGCCGTGCTAGCAATGAGCAGTTCTTC.

This clonotype was seen ten or more times. This chain uses TRBV6-6 with TRBJ2-3; 13 nucleotides match TRBD2. The trim removed 4 bases at V and 2 bases at J, leaving 3 bases unmatched. This CDR3 spans 16 amino acids. Germline CDR1 is MNHNY and CDR2 is SVGAGI (reference sequence). In DNA, the CDR3 is TGTGCCAGCAGTTTAGGACTAGCGGGGGACACAGATACGCAGTATTTT. Amino acids: CASSLGLAGDTDTQYF.

Many counts were recorded for this clonotype. The chain uses TRBV5-1 and TRBJ2-7, with 16 bases aligning to TRBD2. From germline, CDR1 is SGHRS and CDR2 YFSETQ. V trimming: 4 bases; J trimming: 5 bases; junction bases outside the gene matches: 3. This CDR3 region has 15 residues. CDR3 bases: TGCGCCAGCAGCCCGGGACTAGCGGGGGGGAACGAGCAGTACTTC. Residues: CASSPGLAGGNEQYF.

The table lists this clonotype with many counts. The chain joins TRBV2 to TRBJ2-3; the D gene is possibly TRBD1 (5 bases). Trimming left V 3 bases short and J 0 bases short, with 10 bases between. CDR3 length: 15 residues. From germline, CDR1 is SNHLY and CDR2 FYNNEI. DNA of the CDR3: TGTGCCAGCAGTGAGGGGCTAGTTAGCACAGATACGCAGTATTTT. This encodes CASSEGLVSTDTQYF.

Ten or more counts support this clonotype. The genes are TRBV3-1 and TRBJ2-2; 9 nucleotides agree with TRBD2. V gave up 6 bases and J gave up 2 bases; unmatched junction bases: 4. The CDR3 consists of 15 residues. Germline V lookup: CDR1 LGHDT, CDR2 YNNKEL (reference sequence). CDR3 protein: CASRASGKNTGELFF. Written as DNA, the CDR3 is TGTGCCAGCAGGGCTAGCGGGAAAAACACCGGGGAGCTGTTTTTT.

This clonotype was recorded many times. This chain uses TRBV28 with TRBJ1-5; D not resolved. The CDR3 loop spans 13 amino acids. CDR1 MDHEN and CDR2 SYDVKM come from the germline V gene. Trimming pared 1 base from V and 7 bases from J, leaving 8 bases between. CDR3 coding DNA: TGTGCCAGCAGTTTATCAAGGAGCCAGCCCCAGCATTTT. Translation gives CASSLSRSQPQHF.

This clonotype was recorded at least ten times. The rearrangement joins TRBV2 to TRBJ1-5, with 7 nucleotides matching TRBD1. The germline CDR1 and CDR2 sequences are SNHLY and FYNNEI. The V segment lost 6 bases and the J segment 6 bases; nucleotides outside the gene matches: 8. The CDR3 is made up of 14 amino acids. The CDR3 sequence: CASSTTGRGQPQHF. The CDR3 region has the DNA TGTGCCAGCAGCACGACAGGGCGCGGTCAGCCCCAGCATTTT.

This clonotype was recorded at least ten times. This chain joins TRBV5-4 and TRBJ1-1, with unresolved D. CDR1 and CDR2 (germline): SGHNT, YYREEE (reference sequence). The CDR3 length is 15 residues. The V and J ends lost 4 bases and 0 bases respectively, with 13 bases between them. The CDR3 DNA sequence: TGTGCCAGCAGCCGTCCCGGGAACTTGAACACTGAAGCTTTCTTT. It translates to CASSRPGNLNTEAFF.

This clonotype occurred a few times. The chain uses TRBV6-1 and TRBJ2-5; unclear D gene. The CDR3 consists of 14 residues. Germline CDR1 is MNHNS and CDR2 is SASEGT. V gave up 5 bases and J gave up 2 bases, with 12 bases separating them. The CDR3 is CASSRSSQQETQYF. As DNA, the CDR3 is TGTGCCAGCAGTAGGTCTTCTCAGCAAGAGACCCAGTACTTC.

This clonotype was counted many times. The chain carries TRBV10-3 and TRBJ2-5; TRBD2 matches 7 bases. The CDR3 runs 15 residues. The germline V gene encodes CDR1 ENHRY and CDR2 SYGVKD. Losses at the gene ends were 2 bases for V and 6 bases for J; bases not matched to a gene: 9. This CDR3 reads CAISEDLGGGQTQYF. CDR3 nucleotides: TGTGCCATCAGTGAGGATTTAGGCGGGGGACAGACCCAGTACTTC.

This clonotype was counted between two and nine times. A much larger clone sits a single nucleotide away, making a read error possible. The rearrangement links TRBV28 to TRBJ2-7, with D unclear. CDR1 and CDR2 (germline): MDHEN, SYDVKM. The CDR3 contains 12 residues. V lost 3 bases to trimming and J lost 0 bases, with 3 bases between them. The CDR3 DNA sequence: TGTGCCAGCAGTTTCGGCTCCTACGAGCAGTACTTC. Amino acids: CASSFGSYEQYF.

This sequence joins TRBV5-1 and TRBJ2-3; TRBD2 matches at 9 bases. Germline assignment: CDR1 SGHRS and CDR2 YFSETQ. This CDR3 region has 16 residues. The V segment lost 7 bases and the J segment 0 bases; nucleotides outside the gene matches: 9. The CDR3 protein is CASGSGGSTSTDTQYF. The CDR3, as DNA: TGCGCCAGCGGTAGCGGGGGTTCCACTAGCACAGATACGCAGTATTTT.

A few counts support this clonotype. The V call is TRBV6-5, the J call TRBJ2-1; the match to TRBD2 covers 7 bases. Germline values: CDR1 MNHEY, CDR2 SVGAGI. This CDR3 is 15 amino acids long. Trimming removed 4 bases from V and 5 bases from J; junction bases left unmatched: 8. CDR3 residues: CASSLGQGGHNEQFF. CDR3 sequence (DNA): TGTGCCAGCAGTTTGGGGCAGGGAGGGCACAATGAGCAGTTCTTC.

This clonotype was recorded many times. J is TRBJ2-5 and V is TRBV29-1, with 9 bases matching TRBD1. Germline loops: CDR1 SQVTM, CDR2 ANQGSEA. Trimming took 7 bases from V and 7 from J; bases not matched to a gene: 7. The CDR3 is 12 residues long. The CDR3 region is CSETGGAGTQYF. The CDR3 nucleotides read TGCAGCGAAACAGGGGGCGCTGGGACCCAGTACTTC.

The rearrangement joins TRBV29-1 to TRBJ2-7, with unresolved D. Germline values: CDR1 SQVTM, CDR2 ANQGSEA. The length of the CDR3 is 13 residues. Between the trimmed V and J ends, which lost 5 bases and 7 bases, there was a span of 18 bases. The CDR3 DNA follows: TGCAGCGTTCAAAGCACGCAGGTCGGGGAGCAGTACTTC. Translating gives CSVQSTQVGEQYF.

In its sample, this clonotype was seen many times. The chain links TRBV3-1 to TRBJ1-5; no clear D. The V end was cut by 0 bases, the J end by 4 bases, with 10 bases between. CDR1 and CDR2 (germline): LGHDT, YNNKEL (reference sequence). The CDR3 loop spans 15 amino acids. The CDR3 DNA is TGTGCCAGCAGCCAAGATTTGGAGCAAAATCAGCCCCAGCATTTT. The encoded protein is CASSQDLEQNQPQHF.